The T cell receptor beta chain under discussion was sequenced for a study of chronic HIV infection and antiretroviral therapy. This clonotype was seen a handful of times. Trimming pared 5 bases from V and 5 bases from J, leaving 12 bases between. Per the germline V gene, CDR1 is SQVTM and CDR2 is ANQGSEA. This CDR3 comprises 12 residues. MiXCR, applied by TCRdb to the 5' RACE reads, yields one record per CDR3 protein. This sample carries about 38,000 distinct CDR3 sequences, 7.5% to 9% of them seen once, and the ten largest clones take over 2.5%. Source material: peripheral blood. V and J are TRBV29-1 and TRBJ1-1; D perhaps matches TRBD1 (5 bases). The sequence came from an adult who had HIV and had not received antiretroviral therapy, or was an uninfected healthy control (not recorded which). The CDR3 DNA is TGCAGCGTTCGCCAGGGTGGGACTGAAGCTTTCTTT. This codes for CSVRQGGTEAFF.